This is a list of T cell receptor beta chains from one sample in a study of early T cells in non-severe SARS-CoV-2 infection. TCRdb analysed the 5' RACE reads with MiXCR anew, one entry per CDR3 protein. In the table there are more than 30,000 distinct CDR3 sequences, approximately 6.3% of which are singletons. Material: whole blood. These receptors all stem from an adult who was a healthcare worker with PCR-confirmed SARS-CoV-2 infection or an uninfected control (not recorded which). Both conserved end residues are part of each CDR3. A D gene is named only where the DNA matches it firmly. Size values are once, few and many counts, or a class for expanded clones, and some rows have none.

j_call clone_size v_call d_call cdr3_aa cdr3_nt
TRBJ1-2 many TRBV2 - CASSEAGALYGYTF TGTGCCAGCAGTGAAGCAGGGGCCCTTTATGGCTACACCTTC
TRBJ2-5 many TRBV27 - CASSLYGTEETQYF TGTGCCAGCAGTTTATACGGGACGGAAGAGACCCAGTACTTC
TRBJ2-2 - TRBV5-5 - CASSLTDTGELFF TGTGCCAGCAGCTTGACAGACACCGGGGAGCTGTTTTTT
TRBJ2-7 many TRBV30 - CAWSVVTAIYEQYF TGTGCCTGGAGTGTGGTGACAGCAATCTACGAGCAGTACTTC
TRBJ1-1 many TRBV7-6 - CASSLQVNTEAFF TGTGCCAGCAGCCTACAGGTCAACACTGAAGCTTTCTTT
TRBJ2-1 - TRBV7-3 TRBD2 CASSSRTSGVNEQFF TGTGCCAGCAGCTCCCGGACTAGCGGGGTAAATGAGCAGTTCTTC
TRBJ2-7 many TRBV20-1 TRBD2 CSAQGIAGGYEQYF TGCAGTGCTCAGGGAATAGCGGGGGGGTACGAGCAGTACTTC
TRBJ2-3 - TRBV7-3 - CASSPGPTDTQYF TGTGCCAGCAGTCCAGGACCCACAGATACGCAGTATTTT
TRBJ2-7 many TRBV12-3/TRBV12-4 TRBD1 CASSLSGTGGAEQYF TGTGCCAGCAGTTTAAGCGGGACAGGGGGCGCCGAGCAGTACTTC
TRBJ2-1 - TRBV20-1 TRBD2 CSAFQPGLAEFF TGCAGTGCTTTCCAACCGGGACTAGCGGAGTTCTTC
TRBJ2-7 many TRBV12-3/TRBV12-4 - CASSKGRSYEQYF TGTGCCAGCAGTAAGGGCCGATCCTACGAGCAGTACTTC
TRBJ2-3 - TRBV7-2 - CASSGVVVDTQYF TGTGCCAGCAGCGGTGTAGTTGTAGATACGCAGTATTTT